This entry is about one TCR beta chain. As it was prepared, the TCRbeta library received unique molecular identifiers. A single record per CDR3 protein comes from TCRdb applying MiXCR to the PCR reads. The repertoire includes about 980,000 distinct CDR3 sequences, about 26% of them detected once, and roughly 27% sits in the top ten. The data were taken from a study of T-cell reconstitution after alpha-beta-depleted transplantation in children. CDR3 length: 15 amino acids. Trimming cost V 0 bases and J 7 bases; bases outside gene matches: 6. Per germline, CDR1 SGHRS and CDR2 YFSETQ. Sample: PBMCs, mostly from graft donor cells, taken 360 days after TCRalphabeta/CD19-depleted stem cell transplant. The chain links TRBV5-1 to TRBJ2-1, with 8 bases fitting TRBD2. The sequence was collected from a boy under three years old who had a stem cell transplant for SCID, so the T cells may come from the graft donor. The CDR3 DNA sequence: TGCGCCAGCAGCTTGGCCACGGCGGGGGGAAATGAGCAGTTCTTC. This codes for CASSLATAGGNEQFF.